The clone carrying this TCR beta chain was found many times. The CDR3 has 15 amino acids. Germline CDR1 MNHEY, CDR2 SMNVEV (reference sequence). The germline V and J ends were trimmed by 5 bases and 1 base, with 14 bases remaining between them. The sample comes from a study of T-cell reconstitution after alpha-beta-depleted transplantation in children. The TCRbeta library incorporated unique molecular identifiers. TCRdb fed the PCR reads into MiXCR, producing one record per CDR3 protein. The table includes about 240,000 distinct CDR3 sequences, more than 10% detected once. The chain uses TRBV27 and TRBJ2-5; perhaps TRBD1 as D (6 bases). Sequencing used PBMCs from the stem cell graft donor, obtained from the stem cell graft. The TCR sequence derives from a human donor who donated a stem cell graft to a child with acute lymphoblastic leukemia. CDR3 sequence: CASSHHLDSQETQYF. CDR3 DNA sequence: TGTGCCAGCAGTCACCATTTGGACAGCCAAGAGACCCAGTACTTC.